This T cell receptor (beta chain) appears in the sequencing data of a study of cytomegalovirus exposure and HLA in healthy donors. Amplification used 60 Vbeta primers and 13 Jbeta primers. Here immunoSEQ multiplex PCR was the method, and the copy in TCRdb shows in-frame clones only, minus some. Among about 200,000 clones listed, roughly 83% were seen once. What was sequenced was PBMCs. This TCR derives from a boy between 2 and 10 years old in good health and CMV-seronegative.

The CDR3 reads CASSMLERESTDTQYF. CDR3 DNA: TGTGCCAGTAGTATGCTGGAGCGGGAGTCCACAGATACGCAGTATTTT. The chain recombines TRBV19 with TRBJ2-3; 8 nucleotides align to TRBD2. The trim removed 3 bases at V and 2 bases at J, leaving 7 bases unmatched. CDR3 length: 16 amino acids. Germline values: CDR1 LNHDA, CDR2 SQIVND (reference sequence).